The 9 T cell receptor beta chains listed next were all sequenced from one sample in a study of blood T cell repertoires in COVID-19. Libraries were prepared by immunoSEQ multiplex PCR; TCRdb keeps only in-frame clonotypes and omits some of them. The sample includes about 190,000 clones, 90% of them seen just once. The sequenced sample consisted of peripheral blood. Receptors originate from a man aged 45-65 years with acute or convalescent COVID-19.

This chain uses TRBV4-1 with TRBJ1-1, with D possibly being TRBD1 (5 bases). Germline lookup yields CDR1 MGHRA and CDR2 YSYEKL. V lost 1 base and J lost 1, with 10 bases in between. CDR3 length: 15 amino acids. CDR3 residues: CASSQVARGNTEAFF. For the CDR3, the DNA is TGCGCCAGCAGCCAAGTTGCAAGGGGGAACACTGAAGCTTTCTTT.

The genes are TRBV5-8 and TRBJ1-5; 10 nucleotides agree with TRBD1. Germline CDR1 SGHTS, CDR2 YDEGEE. The CDR3 is made up of 15 amino acids. V gave up 2 bases and J gave up 6 bases; unmatched junction bases: 5. The CDR3 nucleotides are TGTGCCAGCAGCTTAGCGGGACAGGGGAGTCAGCCCCAGCATTTT. It yields the protein CASSLAGQGSQPQHF.

This chain connects TRBV10-3 to TRBJ1-2; 7 bases are a match to TRBD1. Per the germline V gene, CDR1 is ENHRY and CDR2 is SYGVKD. The CDR3 contains 12 residues. V lost 10 bases to trimming and J lost 4 bases; unmatched junction nucleotides: 6. As DNA, the CDR3 is TGTGCCAGCGGGGACAGCTCCTATGGCTACACCTTC. Translated, it gives CASGDSSYGYTF.

V and J are TRBV19 and TRBJ1-6, with 7 bases lining up with TRBD1. There are 15 residues in the CDR3. J lost 4 bases, V lost 3 bases, and 3 bases had no gene match. From germline, CDR1 is LNHDA and CDR2 SQIVND (reference sequence). CDR3 loop: CASSIYRGYNSPLHF. DNA of the CDR3: TGTGCCAGTAGTATTTACAGGGGTTATAATTCACCCCTCCACTTT.

This chain links TRBV19 with TRBJ2-2, with 9 bases lining up with TRBD1. Germline V gene lookup returns CDR1 LNHDA and CDR2 SQIVND (reference sequence). This CDR3 comprises 16 residues. The J segment lost 5 bases and the V segment lost 4 bases, leaving 8 bases of the junction unmatched. CDR3 nucleotide sequence: TGTGCCAGTAGTAGTCACAGGGGGCGAAGGACCGGGGAGCTGTTTTTT. Translated: CASSSHRGRRTGELFF.

The table lists this clone with a count of one. The chain employs TRBV5-1 and TRBJ2-6, with D unclear. Germline V gives CDR1 SGHRS, CDR2 YFSETQ. Trimming shortened V by 7 bases and J by 0 bases, and 23 bases separated the two germline ends. The CDR3 is made up of 19 amino acids. The CDR3 nucleotides read TGCGCCAGCGCGAACCGGTCGTGGGCTTTACTCTCTGGGGCCAACGTCCTGACTTTC. This gives the protein CASANRSWALLSGANVLTF.

In DNA form, the CDR3 reads TGTGCCAGCAGTCCTCCTGGAAACACCATATATTTT. As protein: CASSPPGNTIYF. The V and J genes are TRBV12-3 or TRBV12-4 and TRBJ1-3; D not certain. V lost 5 bases and J lost 2, with 4 bases in between. This CDR3 region has 12 residues.

About this clone: Other DNA sequences in this sample translate to the same CDR3. The gene calls are TRBV18 and TRBJ1-5; D remains ambiguous. CDR3 length: 13 amino acids. V was pared by 3 bases and J by 7 bases, with 10 bases between. The V gene's germline CDR1 is KGHSH and CDR2 LQKENI. The CDR3, as DNA: TGTGCCAGCTCACCTCTTGAGGGCCAGCCCCAGCATTTT. Translated: CASSPLEGQPQHF.

This clone appeared once. This chain links TRBV27 with TRBJ1-4; D call uncertain. Germline V lookup: CDR1 MNHEY, CDR2 SMNVEV (reference sequence). V lost 2 bases, J lost 8 bases, and 12 bases lay in between. The CDR3 is 14 residues long. CDR3 protein: CASSLTSFREKLFF. CDR3 in DNA: TGTGCCAGCAGTTTAACTTCTTTCCGGGAAAAACTGTTTTTT.